Below, one TCR beta chain is given with its context. The antigen is undetermined. The data originate from a study of cytomegalovirus exposure and HLA in healthy donors. Study-wide findings and caveats: Association of a missense DCLRE1C variant with TCR beta V- and J-gene trimming was reported in a later analysis. The study labeled more than 150 TCR beta chains cytomegalovirus-associated. In an earlier analysis, productive rearrangement rates for most beta V segments clustered near 87% or 30%. Sequencing had likely introduced a cluster of highly shared sequence variants as an artifact.

The PCR contained 60 Vbeta and 13 Jbeta primers. Here immunoSEQ multiplex PCR was the method, and the copy in TCRdb shows in-frame clones only, minus some. The table shows approximately 200,000 clones, with 60% to 85% occurring only once. The sequence derives from a girl aged 10 to 17 in good health and CMV-seropositive. What was sequenced was PBMCs.

The CDR3 loop reads CASHQGTQETQYF. The CDR3 region has the DNA TGTGCCAGTCACCAGGGAACCCAAGAGACCCAGTACTTC. This rearrangement joins TRBV18 to TRBJ2-5; D possibly corresponds to TRBD1 (5 bases). V lost 9 bases, J lost 1 base, and 12 bases lay in between. The CDR3 contains 13 residues. Germline assignment: CDR1 KGHSH and CDR2 LQKENI.